Listed below are T cell receptor beta chains from one sample, sequenced in a study of shared clonotypes between healthy human individuals. Method: immunoSEQ multiplex PCR; TCRdb's copy keeps in-frame clones and lacks some. The table records around 1.9 million clones, under 95% of them present only once. The sequencing input was naive CD8+ T cells from PBMCs. Receptors were obtained from a man in his late teens or twenties in good health. Some clones in this sample may be carry-over from other donors' samples. Each CDR3 is given with its conserved first and last residue. Fields, in order: V gene, D gene, J gene, clone size, CDR3 DNA, CDR3 protein. A D gene is named only where the DNA matches it firmly. The listing skips clone size in some rows; elsewhere it reads once, few, many or a size class.

V: TRBV7-9; D: -; J: TRBJ2-7; size: -; DNA: TGTGCCAGCAGCTCAAGCCCCTCGGGGGACAGCTCCTACGAGCAGTACTTC; CDR3: CASSSSPSGDSSYEQYF
V: TRBV2; D: -; J: TRBJ2-3; size: -; DNA: TGTGCCAGCAGTGACCCCGTCGTTTATGGAGATACGCAGTATTTT; CDR3: CASSDPVVYGDTQYF
V: TRBV19; D: TRBD1; J: TRBJ1-5; size: -; DNA: TGTGCCAGTAGTCCTTGGGACAGGGCGGCCGGCAATCAGCCCCAGCATTTT; CDR3: CASSPWDRAAGNQPQHF
V: TRBV28; D: -; J: TRBJ2-7; size: -; DNA: TGTGCCAGCAGTTCCCACCCCTGGGGCAACTCCTACGAGCAGTACTTC; CDR3: CASSSHPWGNSYEQYF
V: TRBV28; D: -; J: TRBJ2-1; size: -; DNA: TGTGCCAGCAGTCCCAGCGGATATTCCTACAATGAGCAGTTCTTC; CDR3: CASSPSGYSYNEQFF
V: TRBV11-2; D: -; J: TRBJ2-7; size: -; DNA: TGTGCCAGCAGCTTAGTAAACAGCTTCTACGAGCAGTACTTC; CDR3: CASSLVNSFYEQYF
V: TRBV7-8; D: -; J: TRBJ2-5; size: -; DNA: TGTGCCACCTCCGTCAGGAAAGAGACCCAGTACTTC; CDR3: CATSVRKETQYF
V: TRBV19; D: -; J: TRBJ1-4; size: -; DNA: TGTGCCAGTAGTATAAGAAGGAACGCTAATGAAAAACTGTTTTTT; CDR3: CASSIRRNANEKLFF
V: TRBV29-1; D: -; J: TRBJ1-1; size: -; DNA: TGCAGCGTCCCCGGAGGGAGGGCTTTCTTT; CDR3: CSVPGGRAFF
V: TRBV28; D: TRBD1; J: TRBJ2-6; size: -; DNA: TGTGCCAGCAGCGTAATGACAGGGTCCTACTCTGGGGCCAACGTCCTGACTTTC; CDR3: CASSVMTGSYSGANVLTF
V: TRBV2; D: TRBD1; J: TRBJ1-1; size: few; DNA: TGTGCCAGCAGATCAGGACAGGGTGGAGCCCCTGAAGCTTTCTTT; CDR3: CASRSGQGGAPEAFF
V: TRBV6-1; D: -; J: TRBJ1-4; size: -; DNA: TGTGCCAGCAGGGAACCCGGCCCGGCGGTTGAAAAACTGTTTTTT; CDR3: CASREPGPAVEKLFF
V: TRBV4-1; D: TRBD1; J: TRBJ2-5; size: -; DNA: TGCGCCAGCAGCCCCCAGGGGGCGGGTGAGACCCAGTACTTC; CDR3: CASSPQGAGETQYF
V: TRBV9; D: -; J: TRBJ2-2; size: -; DNA: TGTGCCAGCAGCATAGGGGCCGGGGAGCTGTTTTTT; CDR3: CASSIGAGELFF
V: TRBV15; D: -; J: TRBJ2-7; size: -; DNA: TGTGCCACCAGCAGAGGGTGGGAAACCTACGAGCAGTACTTC; CDR3: CATSRGWETYEQYF
V: TRBV27; D: -; J: TRBJ2-7; size: -; DNA: TGTGCCAGCAGTTCCGACGGGTCTTTCTACGAGCAGTACTTC; CDR3: CASSSDGSFYEQYF
V: TRBV7-9; D: TRBD2; J: TRBJ2-7; size: -; DNA: TGTGCCAGCAGCAACCGACTAGCGGGAGGGCCTTACGAGCAGTACTTC; CDR3: CASSNRLAGGPYEQYF
V: TRBV6-1; D: TRBD2; J: TRBJ2-7; size: once; DNA: TGTGCCAGCAGTGAGTGGGCTAGCGGGGAGTCCTACGAGCAGTACTTC; CDR3: CASSEWASGESYEQYF
V: TRBV4-2; D: TRBD2; J: TRBJ2-7; size: -; DNA: TGTGCCAGCAGCCAGAGCGGGAGCGATTTTCCTTACGAGCAGTACTTC; CDR3: CASSQSGSDFPYEQYF
V: TRBV6-1; D: TRBD1; J: TRBJ2-2; size: -; DNA: TGTGCCAGCAGTGAAAGGGGGCTGGCCGGGGAGCTGTTTTTT; CDR3: CASSERGLAGELFF
V: TRBV7-9; D: -; J: TRBJ1-2; size: once; DNA: TGTGCCAGCAGCTTAGGGGCTAGCGGGATTAGCGGCTACACCTTC; CDR3: CASSLGASGISGYTF
V: TRBV19; D: -; J: TRBJ1-4; size: -; DNA: TGTGCCAGTAGTATAGGAAGGTGGGAAACAACTAATGAAAAACTGTTTTTT; CDR3: CASSIGRWETTNEKLFF
V: TRBV29-1; D: -; J: TRBJ2-7; size: -; DNA: TGCAGCGCCTACGGCGTCAGGGAAGGCCCGCTCCAGCAGTACTTC; CDR3: CSAYGVREGPLQQYF
V: TRBV13; D: TRBD1; J: TRBJ1-2; size: -; DNA: TGTGCCAGCAGCGCGGAGGGACAGGGGGACGACTATGGCTACACCTTC; CDR3: CASSAEGQGDDYGYTF
V: TRBV30; D: -; J: TRBJ1-2; size: once; DNA: TGTGCCTGGAGCCCCGCGGTTGTGGTAGGCTATGGCTACACCTTC; CDR3: CAWSPAVVVGYGYTF
V: TRBV11-2; D: -; J: TRBJ2-7; size: once; DNA: TGTGCCAGCAGCTTAGGTGCGGGACCCTCCTACGAGCAGTACTTC; CDR3: CASSLGAGPSYEQYF
V: TRBV19; D: -; J: TRBJ1-1; size: -; DNA: TGTGCCAGTATTGGAGGGGTGAACACTGAAGCTTTCTTT; CDR3: CASIGGVNTEAFF
V: TRBV10-2; D: -; J: TRBJ2-7; size: -; DNA: TGCGCCAGCAGTGATTACGAGCAGTACTTC; CDR3: CASSDYEQYF
V: TRBV7-2; D: -; J: TRBJ2-3; size: -; DNA: TGTGCCAGCAGCTTAAGGTCCTCGACAGATACGCAGTATTTT; CDR3: CASSLRSSTDTQYF
V: TRBV9; D: TRBD2; J: TRBJ2-1; size: -; DNA: TGTGCCAGCAGCGTAAAAGCGGGAGGGAGTCACAATGAGCAGTTCTTC; CDR3: CASSVKAGGSHNEQFF
V: TRBV6-1; D: TRBD1; J: TRBJ2-1; size: -; DNA: TGTGCCAGCAGTGAGGGGACAGGGGGCAATGAGCAGTTCTTC; CDR3: CASSEGTGGNEQFF
V: TRBV19; D: TRBD1; J: TRBJ2-1; size: -; DNA: TGTGCCAGTAGGATAGACAGGGCCTTATTAAATGAGCAGTTCTTC; CDR3: CASRIDRALLNEQFF
V: TRBV29-1; D: -; J: TRBJ1-2; size: once; DNA: TGCAGCGTTACGACAGGACCCTATGGCTACACCTTC; CDR3: CSVTTGPYGYTF
V: TRBV12-5; D: -; J: TRBJ1-1; size: few; DNA: TGTGCTAGTGGTTTGGCATTACCACAGGGAACCATGAACACTGAAGCTTTCTTT; CDR3: CASGLALPQGTMNTEAFF
V: TRBV6-5; D: -; J: TRBJ1-1; size: -; DNA: TGTGCCAGCAGTTACTCCCGAGGTCCGAACACTGAAGCTTTCTTT; CDR3: CASSYSRGPNTEAFF
V: TRBV9; D: TRBD2; J: TRBJ2-5; size: -; DNA: TGTGCCAGCAGCGCGGGGGGTGGCCTGCTGAAAGAGACCCAGTACTTC; CDR3: CASSAGGGLLKETQYF
V: TRBV28; D: TRBD1; J: TRBJ1-1; size: -; DNA: TGTGCCAGCAGCAAGACAGGGGGAGAAGCTTTCTTT; CDR3: CASSKTGGEAFF
V: TRBV11-2; D: -; J: TRBJ2-2; size: -; DNA: TGTGCCAGCAGCCCCCCAAGGACCGGGGAGCTGTTTTTT; CDR3: CASSPPRTGELFF
V: TRBV19; D: -; J: TRBJ2-2; size: once; DNA: TGTGCCAGTAGTATCGATCCTTGGACAGAGAACACCGGGGAGCTGTTTTTT; CDR3: CASSIDPWTENTGELFF
V: TRBV10-3; D: -; J: TRBJ1-1; size: -; DNA: TGTGCCATCAGTGGGGCCCTAAACACTGAAGCTTTCTTT; CDR3: CAISGALNTEAFF
V: TRBV27; D: -; J: TRBJ2-7; size: -; DNA: TGTGCCAGCAGTTACAGCAGGGTGGGCGAGCAGTACTTC; CDR3: CASSYSRVGEQYF
V: TRBV5-6; D: TRBD2; J: TRBJ2-7; size: -; DNA: TGTGCCAGCAGCCTCGGTACCAGCGGGGCCTACGAGCAGTACTTC; CDR3: CASSLGTSGAYEQYF
V: TRBV7-6; D: -; J: TRBJ1-1; size: once; DNA: TGTGCCAGCAGCTTACAAGGGGCGCATCTCACTGAAGCTTTCTTT; CDR3: CASSLQGAHLTEAFF
V: TRBV7-9; D: TRBD1; J: TRBJ2-7; size: -; DNA: TGTGCCAGCAGCTCAGTGGGACAGGGAACAGGCGAGCAGTACTTC; CDR3: CASSSVGQGTGEQYF
V: TRBV29-1; D: -; J: TRBJ1-4; size: once; DNA: TGCAGCGTTGAAGACGGCGGAGACCTGTTTTTT; CDR3: CSVEDGGDLFF
V: TRBV10-3; D: TRBD1; J: TRBJ1-5; size: -; DNA: TGTGCCATCGGGGACAGAGGGGATCAGCCCCAGCATTTT; CDR3: CAIGDRGDQPQHF
V: TRBV27; D: -; J: TRBJ1-1; size: -; DNA: TGTGCCAGCAGTTTATCCACTTCGAACACTGAAGCTTTCTTT; CDR3: CASSLSTSNTEAFF
V: TRBV7-9; D: -; J: TRBJ2-4; size: -; DNA: TGTGCCAGCAGCGCCGACAGAAATGCCAAAAACATTCAGTACTTC; CDR3: CASSADRNAKNIQYF
V: TRBV6-5; D: TRBD1; J: TRBJ2-7; size: -; DNA: TGTGCCAGCAGTTTCCAGACAGGGGGCTTCAACGAGCAGTACTTC; CDR3: CASSFQTGGFNEQYF
V: TRBV2; D: -; J: TRBJ2-7; size: few; DNA: TGTGCCACCCGGGACAACCTAGAGGGGTACTTC; CDR3: CATRDNLEGYF
V: TRBV11-2; D: TRBD1; J: TRBJ1-4; size: -; DNA: TGTGCCAGCAGCCCTCGACAGGGGGAAAAACTGTTTTTT; CDR3: CASSPRQGEKLFF
V: TRBV7-2; D: -; J: TRBJ1-2; size: -; DNA: TGTGCCAGCAGCTTTGGGCAGCCGATCTATGGCTACACCTTC; CDR3: CASSFGQPIYGYTF
V: TRBV6-5; D: TRBD2; J: TRBJ2-2; size: once; DNA: TGTGCCAGCAGACGCGAGCGGGAGGGCACCGGGGAGCTGTTTTTT; CDR3: CASRREREGTGELFF
V: TRBV7-6; D: TRBD2; J: TRBJ2-1; size: once; DNA: TGTGCCAGCAGTTCAGTCCCGGGACTAGCGGACAATGAGCAGTTCTTC; CDR3: CASSSVPGLADNEQFF
V: TRBV29-1; D: -; J: TRBJ2-1; size: -; DNA: TGCAGCACACGGGGTGGGGATTACGGGCAGTTCTTC; CDR3: CSTRGGDYGQFF